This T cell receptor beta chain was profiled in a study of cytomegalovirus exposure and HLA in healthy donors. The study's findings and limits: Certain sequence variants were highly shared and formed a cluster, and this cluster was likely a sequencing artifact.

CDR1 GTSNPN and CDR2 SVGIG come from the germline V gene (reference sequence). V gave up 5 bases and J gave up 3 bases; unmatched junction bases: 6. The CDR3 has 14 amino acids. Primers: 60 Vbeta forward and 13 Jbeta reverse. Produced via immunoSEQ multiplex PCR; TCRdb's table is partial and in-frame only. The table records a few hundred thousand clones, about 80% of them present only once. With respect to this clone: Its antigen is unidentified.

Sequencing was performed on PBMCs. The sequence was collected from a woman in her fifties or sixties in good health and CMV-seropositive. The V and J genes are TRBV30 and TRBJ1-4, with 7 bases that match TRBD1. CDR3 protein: CAWEPGQPNEKLFF. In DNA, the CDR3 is TGTGCCTGGGAGCCGGGACAGCCTAATGAAAAACTGTTTTTT.